A single sample gave rise to the 27 T cell receptor beta chains below, sequenced in a study of blood T cell repertoires in COVID-19. TCRdb's copy holds only in-frame clones and misses some; the assay was immunoSEQ multiplex PCR. The sample holds roughly 290,000 clones, approximately 89% seen once. Sequencing was done on a sample of peripheral blood. These receptors came from a woman aged 60-75 years with acute or convalescent COVID-19.

The V gene is TRBV28, the J gene TRBJ2-7; 10 positions match TRBD1. V lost 2 bases and J lost 2; bases outside the gene matches: 6. The germline V gene encodes CDR1 MDHEN and CDR2 SYDVKM. The CDR3 extends over 16 amino acids. This CDR3 reads CASSLGWGQGPYEQYF. In DNA, the CDR3 is TGTGCCAGCAGTTTAGGATGGGGACAGGGGCCCTACGAGCAGTACTTC.

The CDR3 spells CAISGDSQYGYTF. The CDR3 DNA follows: TGTGCCATCAGCGGGGACAGCCAGTATGGCTACACCTTC. The rearrangement uses TRBV10-3 and TRBJ1-2, with 7 bases fitting TRBD1. Germline V CDR1 and CDR2: ENHRY, SYGVKD. The CDR3 is 13 amino acids. V shed 6 bases, J shed 5 bases, and the junction held 6 bases outside the gene matches.

The V and J genes are TRBV4-1 and TRBJ2-3, with 7 positions matching TRBD1. The CDR3 length is 16 residues. J was trimmed by 2 bases and V by 5 bases; bases with no gene match: 10. Per the germline V gene, CDR1 is MGHRA and CDR2 is YSYEKL. The CDR3 bases are TGCGCCAGCAGCGTGCACGGGACAGTTTACACAGATACGCAGTATTTT. Protein: CASSVHGTVYTDTQYF.

The V and J genes are TRBV19 and TRBJ2-1; 9 positions match TRBD1. J lost 14 bases, V lost 2 bases, and 7 bases had no gene match. The germline V gene encodes CDR1 LNHDA and CDR2 SQIVND (reference sequence). The CDR3 consists of 13 residues. CDR3 DNA sequence: TGTGCCAGTAGTATATCCTTAACAGGGGGCGAGTTCTTC. Encoded protein: CASSISLTGGEFF.

The CDR3 sequence is CASSILRESYSNQPQHF. The CDR3, as DNA: TGTGCCAGTAGTATTCTGAGAGAAAGTTATAGCAATCAGCCCCAGCATTTT. This chain links TRBV19 with TRBJ1-5; unclear D gene. From germline, CDR1 is LNHDA and CDR2 SQIVND (reference sequence). V lost 3 bases and J 0 bases, leaving 15 bases between the germline ends. The CDR3 has 17 amino acids.

The gene calls are TRBV6-6 and TRBJ1-1; D gene unclear. Germline assignment: CDR1 MNHNY and CDR2 SVGAGI (reference sequence). The CDR3 sequence is 11 residues long. V was pared by 7 bases and J by 10 bases, with 13 bases between. The CDR3 nucleotides read TGTGCCAGCAAGAGGGAGTTGGGAGCTTTCTTT. It codes for CASKRELGAFF.

The V and J genes are TRBV6-5 and TRBJ2-1, with a weak D call TRBD1 (5 bases). From germline, CDR1 is MNHEY and CDR2 SVGAGI. The CDR3 totals 13 residues. V lost 7 bases, J lost 2 bases, and 9 bases lay in between. The CDR3 coding sequence is TGTGCCAGCACCGGACACCCCTACAATGAGCAGTTCTTC. It translates to CASTGHPYNEQFF.

The V call is TRBV6-1, the J call TRBJ1-2; 7 nucleotides align to TRBD1. Germline V CDR1 and CDR2: MNHNS, SASEGT. CDR3 length: 14 residues. Unmatched junction bases numbered 5, after V lost 3 bases and J lost 4 bases. CDR3 coding DNA: TGTGCCAGCAGTGAGGGGGACAGCCTCTATGGCTACACCTTC. Translation: CASSEGDSLYGYTF.

This chain connects TRBV9 to TRBJ1-3; possible D gene TRBD1, 6 bases. The V end lost 4 bases, the J end lost 0 bases, and 14 bases lay between the germline ends. The CDR3 runs 16 residues. Germline CDR1 reads SGDLS; CDR2 reads YYNGEE. CDR3 nucleotide sequence: TGTGCCAGCAGCCCCCAGGCGGGGGCCTCTGGAAACACCATATATTTT. This codes for CASSPQAGASGNTIYF.

This clone came up once. The V gene is TRBV28, the J gene TRBJ2-3, with TRBD2 identical over 7 bases. J lost 1 base, V lost 6 bases, and 10 bases had no gene match. CDR3 length: 16 residues. Germline CDR1 and CDR2: MDHEN and SYDVKM. CDR3: CASRPSGKVGTDTQYF. Written as DNA, the CDR3 is TGTGCCAGCAGGCCGAGCGGGAAGGTGGGCACAGATACGCAGTATTTT.

This chain links TRBV7-3 with TRBJ2-7, with 7 bases identical to TRBD1. This CDR3 has 19 residues. Germline loops: CDR1 SGHTA, CDR2 FQGTGA. V lost 5 bases to trimming and J lost 3 bases; unmatched junction nucleotides: 22. The CDR3 spells CASSLHPRGTEPSLYEQYF. The CDR3 DNA reads TGTGCCAGCAGCCTCCACCCCAGGGGGACCGAGCCGAGTCTCTACGAGCAGTACTTC.

This sequence joins TRBV7-2 and TRBJ1-6; TRBD1 matches 11 bases. Germline V gives CDR1 SGHTA, CDR2 FQGNSA. This CDR3 has 15 residues. V lost 1 base, J lost 10 bases, and 3 bases stayed unmatched. CDR3 in amino acids: CASSLVGTGGSPLHF. The CDR3 DNA is TGTGCCAGCAGCTTAGTTGGGACAGGGGGATCACCCCTCCACTTT.

As DNA, the CDR3 is TGTGCCAGCAGCTTAGTCTCGGGGGAAAATGAGCAGTTCTTC. Translation gives CASSLVSGENEQFF. The genes are TRBV7-8 and TRBJ2-1; TRBD2 might be the D (6 bases). Germline-derived CDR1 and CDR2 are SGHVS and FQNEAQ. The CDR3 runs 14 residues. V lost 1 base and J lost 7, with 11 bases in between.

The J gene is TRBJ2-7, the V gene TRBV18; 7 bases are shared with TRBD2. This CDR3 has 14 residues. Trimming took 2 bases from V and 4 from J; bases not matched to a gene: 5. CDR1 KGHSH and CDR2 LQKENI come from the germline V gene. The CDR3 reads CASSPGPGGYEQYF. As DNA, the CDR3 is TGTGCCAGCTCACCAGGACCGGGGGGATACGAGCAGTACTTC.

This chain joins TRBV28 and TRBJ2-7, with TRBD2 matching 8 bases. This CDR3 comprises 13 residues. The germline CDR1 and CDR2 sequences are MDHEN and SYDVKM. Germline trimming cut 7 bases from V and 4 bases from J; bases unmatched to any gene: 6. The chain's CDR3 is CASTPGGEYEQYF. CDR3 DNA sequence: TGTGCCAGCACCCCGGGGGGGGAGTACGAGCAGTACTTC.

The chain recombines TRBV30 with TRBJ1-4; TRBD1 matches at 9 bases. CDR1 is GTSNPN and CDR2 is SVGIG in the germline V gene (reference sequence). This CDR3 is 14 amino acids long. V lost 4 bases, J lost 13 bases, and 13 bases stayed unmatched. This CDR3 is CAWTRDREGRVLFF. The CDR3 DNA sequence: TGTGCCTGGACCCGGGACAGGGAGGGAAGGGTACTGTTTTTT.

The V gene is TRBV20-1, the J gene TRBJ2-7; D might be TRBD1 (6 bases). Germline CDR1 is DFQATT and CDR2 is SNEGSKA (reference sequence). The CDR3 sequence is 11 residues long. Trimming cost V 5 bases and J 5 bases, with 10 bases left between them. CDR3: CSARTVNEQYF. CDR3 bases: TGCAGTGCTCGGACAGTTAACGAGCAGTACTTC.

V is TRBV10-3 and J is TRBJ2-3; 7 nucleotides align to TRBD2. This CDR3 is 14 amino acids long. Trimming cost V 11 bases and J 3 bases; bases outside gene matches: 11. CDR1 and CDR2 from the germline V gene are ENHRY and SYGVKD. The CDR3, as DNA: TGTGCCGTCCGGGGCGGGAGCAGAACAGATACGCAGTATTTT. The encoded protein is CAVRGGSRTDTQYF.

The rearrangement joins TRBV12-5 to TRBJ2-1; 12 bases fit TRBD1. CDR1 LGHNT and CDR2 FRNRAP come from the germline V gene. The CDR3 covers 19 residues. V was pared by 6 bases and J by 4 bases, with 16 bases of the junction left unmatched. The CDR3 is CASGHDGTGGPRGYNEQFF. CDR3 nucleotides: TGTGCTAGTGGCCATGACGGGACAGGGGGCCCCAGAGGGTACAATGAGCAGTTCTTC.

V and J are TRBV29-1 and TRBJ1-2; D may be TRBD1 (5 bases). Germline V CDR1 and CDR2: SQVTM, ANQGSEA. The CDR3 extends over 12 amino acids. The germline V and J ends were trimmed by 0 bases and 7 bases, with 9 bases remaining between them. CDR3 nucleotides: TGCAGCGTTGAAGATTCTGGGGCTGGCTACACCTTC. Its protein is CSVEDSGAGYTF.

V is TRBV19 and J is TRBJ2-7, with D unresolved. This CDR3 spans 17 amino acids. Per germline, CDR1 LNHDA and CDR2 SQIVND (reference sequence). Trimming left V 4 bases short and J 3 bases short, with 22 bases between. The CDR3 spells CASSNLQHGSRRYEQYF. The CDR3 DNA is TGTGCCAGTAGTAACCTCCAGCACGGGTCCCGTCGCTACGAGCAGTACTTC.

The chain is built from TRBV6-2 or TRBV6-3 and TRBJ2-7; 8 bases align to TRBD2. The CDR3 sequence is 14 residues long. The ends lost 6 bases at V and 9 bases at J; junction bases unmatched: 13. Germline lookup yields CDR1 MNHEY and CDR2 SVGEGT. CDR3 sequence: CASSPVERELGQYF. The CDR3 region has the DNA TGTGCCAGCAGCCCCGTTGAGCGGGAGCTCGGGCAGTACTTC.

The table lists this clone with a count of one. V usage is TRBV7-2 and J usage is TRBJ1-1; D unclear. Germline loops: CDR1 SGHTA, CDR2 FQGNSA. The CDR3 loop spans 15 amino acids. V was pared by 1 base and J by 1 base, with 10 bases between. The CDR3 region has the DNA TGTGCCAGCAGCTTAGTAGGTGGCGGGAACACTGAAGCTTTCTTT. It specifies CASSLVGGGNTEAFF.

This clone was seen more than once but under ten times. V is TRBV4-3 and J is TRBJ1-2; possible D gene TRBD1, 5 bases. This CDR3 is 13 amino acids long. Looked up from germline, CDR1 is LGHNA and CDR2 is YSLEER. The V end was cut by 0 bases, the J end by 8 bases, with 10 bases between. CDR3 bases: TGCGCCAGCAGCCAAGATCGGGGGATGGGCTACACCTTC. Protein sequence: CASSQDRGMGYTF.

This clone has only one observation. The chain carries TRBV28 and TRBJ2-6; 9 bases line up with TRBD1. J lost 2 bases, V lost 7 bases, and 9 bases had no gene match. This CDR3 contains 17 residues. The V gene's germline CDR1 is MDHEN and CDR2 SYDVKM. The CDR3 nucleotides read TGTGCCAGCACCTCCGGGACAGGGAGGCCTGGGGCCAACGTCCTGACTTTC. Translated, it gives CASTSGTGRPGANVLTF.

The CDR3 here is CASSPLIGLAGVETQYF. In DNA, the CDR3 is TGTGCCAGCAGTCCCCTGATAGGACTAGCGGGGGTGGAGACCCAGTACTTC. V usage is TRBV2 and J usage is TRBJ2-5; TRBD2 aligns across 13 bases. The germline CDR1 and CDR2 sequences are SNHLY and FYNNEI. The CDR3 runs to 17 residues. With V trimmed by 5 bases and J by 5 bases, 11 bases remained unmatched. The full variable domain, with the rest looked up from reference TRBV2 and TRBJ2-5, is EPEVTQTPSHQVTQMGQEVILRCVPISNHLYFYWYRQILGQKVEFLVSFYNNEISEKSEIFDDQFSVERPDGSNFTLKIRSTKLEDSAMYFCASSPLIGLAGVETQYFGPGTRLLVL.

The chain couples TRBV5-6 to TRBJ2-2, with 8 bases that match TRBD1. Germline trimming cut 5 bases from V and 7 bases from J; bases unmatched to any gene: 10. CDR1 is SGHDT, CDR2 YYEEEE, per germline. This CDR3 region has 15 residues. CDR3 sequence: CASRPLGTGGGELFF. The DNA of the CDR3 is TGTGCCAGCAGGCCTCTTGGGACAGGCGGCGGGGAGCTGTTTTTT.